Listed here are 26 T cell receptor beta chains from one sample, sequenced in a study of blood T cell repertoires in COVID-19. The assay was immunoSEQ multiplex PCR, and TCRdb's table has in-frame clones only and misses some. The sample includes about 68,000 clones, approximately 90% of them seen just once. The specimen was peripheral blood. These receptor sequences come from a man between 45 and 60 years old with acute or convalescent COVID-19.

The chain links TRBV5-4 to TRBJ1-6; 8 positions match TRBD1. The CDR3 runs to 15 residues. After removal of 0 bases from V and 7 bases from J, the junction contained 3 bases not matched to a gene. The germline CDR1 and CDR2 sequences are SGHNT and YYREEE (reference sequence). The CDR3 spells CASSLVQGVNSPLHF. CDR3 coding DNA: TGTGCCAGCAGCTTGGTACAGGGGGTGAATTCACCCCTCCACTTT.

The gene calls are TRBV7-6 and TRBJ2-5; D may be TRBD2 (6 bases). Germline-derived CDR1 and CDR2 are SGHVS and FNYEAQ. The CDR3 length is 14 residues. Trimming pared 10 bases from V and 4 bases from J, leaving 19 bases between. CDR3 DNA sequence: TGTGCCACAGCGGGCCTGGTGGTGGGAGAGACCCAGTACTTC. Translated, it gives CATAGLVVGETQYF.

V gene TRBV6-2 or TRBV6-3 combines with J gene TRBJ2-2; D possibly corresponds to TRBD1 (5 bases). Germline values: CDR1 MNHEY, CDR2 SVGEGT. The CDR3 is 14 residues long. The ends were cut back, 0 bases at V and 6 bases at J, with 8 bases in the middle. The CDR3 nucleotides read TGTGCCAGCAGTTACTCAGAAGGGGCCGGGGAGCTGTTTTTT. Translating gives CASSYSEGAGELFF.

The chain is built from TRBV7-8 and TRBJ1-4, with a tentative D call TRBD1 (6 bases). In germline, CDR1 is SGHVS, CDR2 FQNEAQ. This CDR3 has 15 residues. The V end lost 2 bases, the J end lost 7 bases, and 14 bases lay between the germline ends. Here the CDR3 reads CASSLLRGASEKLFF. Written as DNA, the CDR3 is TGTGCCAGCAGCTTATTACGGGGGGCCAGTGAAAAACTGTTTTTT.

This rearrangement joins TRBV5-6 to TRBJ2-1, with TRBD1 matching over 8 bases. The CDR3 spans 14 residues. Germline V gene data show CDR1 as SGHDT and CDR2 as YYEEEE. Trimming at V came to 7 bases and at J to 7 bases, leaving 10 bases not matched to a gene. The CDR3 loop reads CASYSDRVVNEQFF. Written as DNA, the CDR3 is TGTGCCAGCTATTCGGACAGGGTTGTAAATGAGCAGTTCTTC.

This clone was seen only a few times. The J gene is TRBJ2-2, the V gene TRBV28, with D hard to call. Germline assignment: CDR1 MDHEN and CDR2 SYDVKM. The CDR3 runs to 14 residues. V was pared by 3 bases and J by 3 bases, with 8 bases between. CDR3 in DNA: TGTGCCAGCAGTTTTACCCAGTACACCGGGGAGCTGTTTTTT. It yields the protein CASSFTQYTGELFF.

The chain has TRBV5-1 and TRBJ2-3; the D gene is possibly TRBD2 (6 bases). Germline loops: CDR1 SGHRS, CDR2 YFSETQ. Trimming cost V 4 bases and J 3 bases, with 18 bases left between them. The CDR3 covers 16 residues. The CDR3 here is CASSTGSTRSTDTQYF. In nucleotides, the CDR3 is TGCGCCAGCAGCACCGGGAGCACAAGGTCGACAGATACGCAGTATTTT.

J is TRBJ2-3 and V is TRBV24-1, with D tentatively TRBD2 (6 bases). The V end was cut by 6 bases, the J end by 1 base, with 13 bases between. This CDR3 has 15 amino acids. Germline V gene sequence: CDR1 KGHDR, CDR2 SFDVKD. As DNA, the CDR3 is TGTGCCACCAGTCCTCGGGAGAGGGGCACAGATACGCAGTATTTT. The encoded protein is CATSPRERGTDTQYF.

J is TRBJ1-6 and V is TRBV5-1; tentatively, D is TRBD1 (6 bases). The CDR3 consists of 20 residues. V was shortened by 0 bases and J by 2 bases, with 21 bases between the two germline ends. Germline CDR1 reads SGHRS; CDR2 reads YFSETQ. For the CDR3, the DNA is TGCGCCAGCAGCTTGGAGGGGGTTTGGTCTGGGTCGGCCTATAATTCACCCCTCCACTTT. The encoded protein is CASSLEGVWSGSAYNSPLHF.

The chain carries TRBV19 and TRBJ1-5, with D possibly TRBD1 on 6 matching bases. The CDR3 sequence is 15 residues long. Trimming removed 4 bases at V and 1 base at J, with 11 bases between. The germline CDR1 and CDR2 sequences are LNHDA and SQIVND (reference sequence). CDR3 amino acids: CASSRGGDSNQPQHF. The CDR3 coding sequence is TGTGCCAGTAGTAGAGGGGGGGACAGCAATCAGCCCCAGCATTTT.

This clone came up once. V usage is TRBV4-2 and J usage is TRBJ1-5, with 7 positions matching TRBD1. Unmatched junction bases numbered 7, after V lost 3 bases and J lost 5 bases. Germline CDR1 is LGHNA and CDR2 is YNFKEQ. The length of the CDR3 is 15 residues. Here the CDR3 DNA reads TGTGCCAGCAGCCAGCGGGACAGCTTGTATCAGCCCCAGCATTTT. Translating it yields CASSQRDSLYQPQHF.

The CDR3 bases are TGTGCCAGCAGCCAAGACCCTGACAGGGGTAATGGGCAAGAGACCCAGTACTTC. Translation gives CASSQDPDRGNGQETQYF. The genes are TRBV3-1 (or the pseudogene TRBV3-2) and TRBJ2-5; TRBD1 aligns across 8 bases. Germline assignment: CDR1 LGHDT and CDR2 YNNKEL (reference sequence). CDR3 length: 18 amino acids. Trimming at V came to 0 bases and at J to 2 bases, leaving 11 bases not matched to a gene.

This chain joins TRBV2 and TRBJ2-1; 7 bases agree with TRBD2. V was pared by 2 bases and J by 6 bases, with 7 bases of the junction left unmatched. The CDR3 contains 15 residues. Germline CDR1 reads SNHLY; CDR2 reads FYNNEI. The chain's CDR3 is CASSEMVAGSNEQFF. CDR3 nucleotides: TGTGCCAGCAGTGAAATGGTAGCGGGCTCCAATGAGCAGTTCTTC.

CDR3: CASSSPVGPYF. CDR3 coding DNA: TGTGCCAGCAGTTCCCCGGTGGGCCCTTACTTC. The chain couples TRBV2 to TRBJ2-7; D is undetermined. This CDR3 contains 11 residues. The V end was cut by 5 bases, the J end by 13 bases, with 15 bases between. The germline V gene has CDR1 SNHLY and CDR2 FYNNEI. The complete variable domain, with remaining parts taken from reference TRBV2 and TRBJ2-7, reads EPEVTQTPSHQVTQMGQEVILRCVPISNHLYFYWYRQILGQKVEFLVSFYNNEISEKSEIFDDQFSVERPDGSNFTLKIRSTKLEDSAMYFCASSSPVGPYFGPGTRLTVT.

The chain's CDR3 is CASSPDRARNQPQHF. Written as DNA, the CDR3 is TGTGCCAGCAGCCCCGACAGGGCCCGTAATCAGCCCCAGCATTTT. This chain uses TRBV7-2 with TRBJ1-5; 7 nucleotides agree with TRBD1. The CDR3 loop spans 15 amino acids. The V gene end was trimmed by 5 bases and the J gene end by 4 bases; junction bases not matched to a gene: 8. The germline CDR1 and CDR2 sequences are SGHTA and FQGNSA.

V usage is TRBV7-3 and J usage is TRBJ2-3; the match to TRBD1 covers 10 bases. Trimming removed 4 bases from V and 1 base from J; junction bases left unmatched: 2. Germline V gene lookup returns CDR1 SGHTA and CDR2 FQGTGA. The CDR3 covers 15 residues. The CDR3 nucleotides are TGTGCCAGCAGCTCCGGGACAGGGGGCACAGATACGCAGTATTTT. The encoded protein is CASSSGTGGTDTQYF.

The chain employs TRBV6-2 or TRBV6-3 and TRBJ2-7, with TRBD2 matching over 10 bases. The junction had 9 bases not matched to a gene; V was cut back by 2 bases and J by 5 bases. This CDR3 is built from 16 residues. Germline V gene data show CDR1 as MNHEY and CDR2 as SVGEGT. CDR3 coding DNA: TGTGCCAGCAGTTACAGCCCTAGCGGGAGTCCCCACGAGCAGTACTTC. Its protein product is CASSYSPSGSPHEQYF.

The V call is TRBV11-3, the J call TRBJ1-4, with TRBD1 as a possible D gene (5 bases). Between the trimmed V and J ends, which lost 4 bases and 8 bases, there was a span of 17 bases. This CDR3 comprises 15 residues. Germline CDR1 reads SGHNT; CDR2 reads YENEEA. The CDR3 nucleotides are TGTGCCAGCAGCTCGCGAGGGGAGGGTGAGGAAAAACTGTTTTTT. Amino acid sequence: CASSSRGEGEEKLFF.

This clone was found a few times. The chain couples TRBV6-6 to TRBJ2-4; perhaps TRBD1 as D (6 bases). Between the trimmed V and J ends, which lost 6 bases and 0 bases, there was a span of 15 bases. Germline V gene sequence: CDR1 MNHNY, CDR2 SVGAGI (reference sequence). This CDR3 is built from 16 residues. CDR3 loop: CASRKGTPLAKNIQYF. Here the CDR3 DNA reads TGTGCCAGCAGAAAAGGGACACCTCTAGCCAAAAACATTCAGTACTTC.

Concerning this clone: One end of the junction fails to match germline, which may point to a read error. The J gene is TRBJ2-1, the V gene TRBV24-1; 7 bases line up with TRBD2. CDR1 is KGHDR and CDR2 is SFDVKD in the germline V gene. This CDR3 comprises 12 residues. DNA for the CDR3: TGTGCCACGAGTGAGCGGGACGACGAGCAGTTCTTC. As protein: CATSERDDEQFF.

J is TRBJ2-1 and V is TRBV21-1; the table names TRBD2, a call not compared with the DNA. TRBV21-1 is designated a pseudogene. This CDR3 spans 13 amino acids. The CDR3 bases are TGTGCCAGCAGCAAAGAGGGAGGGGGTGAGCAGTTCTTC. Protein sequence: CASSKEGGGEQFF.

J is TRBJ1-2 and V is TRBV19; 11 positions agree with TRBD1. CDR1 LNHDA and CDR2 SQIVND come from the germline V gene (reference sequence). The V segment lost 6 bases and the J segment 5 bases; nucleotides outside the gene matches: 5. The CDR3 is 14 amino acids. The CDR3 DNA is TGTGCCAGTAGCGGGACAGGGGGTTCATATGGCTACACCTTC. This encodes CASSGTGGSYGYTF.

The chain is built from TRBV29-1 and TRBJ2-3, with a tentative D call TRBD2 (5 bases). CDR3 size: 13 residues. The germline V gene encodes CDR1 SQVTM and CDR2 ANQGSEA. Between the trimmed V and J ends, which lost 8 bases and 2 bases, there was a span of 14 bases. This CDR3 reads CSSRAAVTDTQYF. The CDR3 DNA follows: TGCAGCTCCCGAGCGGCGGTCACAGATACGCAGTATTTT.

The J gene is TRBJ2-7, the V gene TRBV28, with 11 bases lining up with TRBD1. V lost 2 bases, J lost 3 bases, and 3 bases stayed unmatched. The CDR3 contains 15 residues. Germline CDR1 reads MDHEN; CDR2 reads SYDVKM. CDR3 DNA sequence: TGTGCCAGCAGTTTACACGGGACAGGGGGCTACGAGCAGTACTTC. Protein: CASSLHGTGGYEQYF.

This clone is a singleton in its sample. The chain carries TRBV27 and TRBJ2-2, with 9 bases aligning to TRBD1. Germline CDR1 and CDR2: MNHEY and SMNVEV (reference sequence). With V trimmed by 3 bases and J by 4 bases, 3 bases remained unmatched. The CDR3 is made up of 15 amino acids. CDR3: CASSFGTGSTGELFF. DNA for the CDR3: TGTGCCAGCAGTTTCGGGACAGGGAGCACCGGGGAGCTGTTTTTT.

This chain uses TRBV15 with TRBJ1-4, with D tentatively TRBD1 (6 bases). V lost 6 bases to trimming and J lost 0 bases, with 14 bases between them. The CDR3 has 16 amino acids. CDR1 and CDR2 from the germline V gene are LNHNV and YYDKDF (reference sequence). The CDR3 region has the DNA TGTGCCACCAGACCCGGACAGAGTGCAACTAATGAAAAACTGTTTTTT. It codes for CATRPGQSATNEKLFF.